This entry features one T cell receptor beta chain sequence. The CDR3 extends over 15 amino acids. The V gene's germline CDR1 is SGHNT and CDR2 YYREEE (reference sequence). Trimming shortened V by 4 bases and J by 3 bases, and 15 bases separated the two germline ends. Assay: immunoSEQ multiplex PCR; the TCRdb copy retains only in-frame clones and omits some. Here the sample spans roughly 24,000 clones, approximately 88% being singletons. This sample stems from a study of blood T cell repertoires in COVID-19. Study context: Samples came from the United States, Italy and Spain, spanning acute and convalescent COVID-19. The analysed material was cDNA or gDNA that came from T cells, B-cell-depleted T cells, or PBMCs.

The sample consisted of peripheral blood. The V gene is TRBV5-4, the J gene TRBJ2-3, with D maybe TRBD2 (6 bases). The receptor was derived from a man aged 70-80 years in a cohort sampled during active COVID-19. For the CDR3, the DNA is TGTGCCAGCAGCCACGGGGGTGTCGGGACAGATACGCAGTATTTT. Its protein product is CASSHGGVGTDTQYF.